This record looks at one TCR beta chain sequence and its context. Its target is unknown. The data derive from a study of tumor and adjacent non-tumor tissue in lung cancer. Three rounds of nested PCR, following a modified ARM-PCR protocol, produced the TCRbeta library. TCRdb called the multiplex PCR reads again in MiXCR, with one record for every CDR3 protein. The repertoire holds tens of thousands of distinct CDR3 sequences, with approximately 82% as singletons. No cell sorting was done before RNA was extracted from the tissue. This non-tumor lung sample came from over 3 cm beyond the tumor edge. Study findings and constraints: Top 100 clones took a larger repertoire share in normal lung. Tumor tissue had significantly higher TCR diversity than normal lung.

Germline V gene lookup returns CDR1 MNHNY and CDR2 SVGAGI (reference sequence). CDR3 length: 13 amino acids. V and J are TRBV6-6 and TRBJ2-2; the match to TRBD1 covers 8 bases. This clonotype was obtained from a man aged 65 to 79 with non-small cell lung cancer. The sample comprised distant non-tumor lung tissue. In DNA form, the CDR3 reads TGTGTCATCAGAGACAGGGGTACCGGGGAGCTGTTTTTT. Protein product: CVIRDRGTGELFF.